The clone carrying this T cell receptor (beta chain) was seen only a few times. A universal primer site came from template switching; cDNA carried unique molecular identifiers. Each CDR3 protein is one row after TCRdb ran MiXCR on the 5' RACE reads. The sample has a few hundred thousand distinct CDR3 sequences, roughly 18% seen once. Per germline, CDR1 MNHEY and CDR2 SMNVEV (reference sequence). V lost 5 bases, J lost 1 base, and 9 bases lay in between. The CDR3 loop spans 13 amino acids. The data were taken from a study of identical twins. The material sequenced was naive T cells sorted from blood. The clonotype comes from a man aged 50 or older in good health. The genes are TRBV27 and TRBJ2-7; D uncertain. DNA of the CDR3: TGTGCCAGCAGTGCCAGTCTTTCCTACGAGCAGTACTTC. This encodes CASSASLSYEQYF.